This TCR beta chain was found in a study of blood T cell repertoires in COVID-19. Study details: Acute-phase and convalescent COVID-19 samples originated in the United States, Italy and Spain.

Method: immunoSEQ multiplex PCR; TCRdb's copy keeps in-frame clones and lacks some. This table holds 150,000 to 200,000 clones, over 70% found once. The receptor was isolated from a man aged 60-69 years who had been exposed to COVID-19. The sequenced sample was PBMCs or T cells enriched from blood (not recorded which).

DNA for the CDR3: TGTGCCAGCAGCCGCTATCCGACAGGGGGTGGCGAGCAGTACTTC. This sequence encodes CASSRYPTGGGEQYF. This chain links TRBV6-5 with TRBJ2-7; 9 nucleotides align to TRBD1. V gave up 6 bases and J gave up 6 bases; unmatched junction bases: 12. CDR3 length: 15 amino acids. The V gene's germline CDR1 is MNHEY and CDR2 SVGAGI.